Listed below are T cell receptor beta chains from one sample, sequenced in a study of blood T cell repertoires in COVID-19. Here immunoSEQ multiplex PCR was the method, and the copy in TCRdb shows in-frame clones only, minus some. The sample records over 130,000 clones, 86% being singletons. Material for sequencing was peripheral blood. The source is a man aged 65-85 years with acute or convalescent COVID-19. CDR3s include the opening cysteine and the closing phenylalanine or tryptophan. The order of the fields is CDR3 protein, V gene, clone size, CDR3 length. Clone size is not always given. Where it is, it says once, few, many or a class for expanded clones.

CDR3aa: CASSSGLSESVSTGELFF; v_gene: TRBV5-1; abundance: NA; len: 18
CDR3aa: CASSLGSGRGETQYF; v_gene: TRBV5-6; abundance: few; len: 15
CDR3aa: CASSPPGQGYEQYF; v_gene: TRBV7-6; abundance: NA; len: 14
CDR3aa: CAWSVQGWETQYF; v_gene: TRBV30; abundance: NA; len: 13
CDR3aa: CAISEARTSAPDTQYF; v_gene: TRBV10-3; abundance: NA; len: 16
CDR3aa: CASSQGISTEAFF; v_gene: TRBV4-2; abundance: NA; len: 13
CDR3aa: CASRGDRADEKLFF; v_gene: TRBV10-1; abundance: NA; len: 14
CDR3aa: CASSVTGTSDEQFF; v_gene: TRBV3-1/TRBV3-2; abundance: NA; len: 14
CDR3aa: CASSLGGRSYNEQFF; v_gene: TRBV5-8; abundance: NA; len: 15
CDR3aa: CASSPDRGGNGANVLTF; v_gene: TRBV6-6; abundance: NA; len: 17
CDR3aa: CARGQGAIGYTF; v_gene: TRBV12-1; abundance: NA; len: 12
CDR3aa: CASSLVAGTRNEQFF; v_gene: TRBV7-8; abundance: NA; len: 15
CDR3aa: CATTYRGEGDTQYF; v_gene: TRBV19; abundance: NA; len: 14
CDR3aa: CASSLPWQGAYEQYF; v_gene: TRBV5-6; abundance: NA; len: 15
CDR3aa: CASSMFRLPYEQYF; v_gene: TRBV19; abundance: NA; len: 14
CDR3aa: CASSLTLAGLNEQFF; v_gene: TRBV7-3; abundance: NA; len: 15
CDR3aa: CASRGLADNEQFF; v_gene: TRBV19; abundance: few; len: 13
CDR3aa: CASRQGGTGGYGYTF; v_gene: TRBV4-2; abundance: NA; len: 15
CDR3aa: CASSQDMRGSSYNEQFF; v_gene: TRBV3-1/TRBV3-2; abundance: once; len: 17
CDR3aa: CASSVAGSGYTGELFF; v_gene: TRBV9; abundance: NA; len: 16
CDR3aa: CASSSRVGDTQYF; v_gene: TRBV5-1; abundance: NA; len: 13
CDR3aa: CASEGTASYEQYF; v_gene: TRBV28; abundance: NA; len: 13
CDR3aa: CASSFQGEGTEAFF; v_gene: TRBV6-2/TRBV6-3; abundance: NA; len: 14
CDR3aa: CASRGEDHNEQFF; v_gene: TRBV19; abundance: NA; len: 13
CDR3aa: CASSGSGLAINEQFF; v_gene: TRBV18; abundance: NA; len: 15
CDR3aa: CATSDSSLSTDTQYF; v_gene: TRBV24-1; abundance: NA; len: 15
CDR3aa: CASSLNSGARNEQFF; v_gene: TRBV7-2; abundance: NA; len: 15
CDR3aa: CASSQDPRSPLGQVGGYTF; v_gene: TRBV3-1/TRBV3-2; abundance: once; len: 19
CDR3aa: CASRATDRSGELFF; v_gene: TRBV6-5; abundance: few; len: 14
CDR3aa: CASRGGWGLAASSYNEQFF; v_gene: TRBV5-6; abundance: NA; len: 19
CDR3aa: CASSLGWGQPSSGNTIYF; v_gene: TRBV28; abundance: NA; len: 18
CDR3aa: CASSSQTGEGGKLFF; v_gene: TRBV27; abundance: NA; len: 15
CDR3aa: CASSTGLVGNEQFF; v_gene: TRBV6-4; abundance: NA; len: 14
CDR3aa: CASRPFESNQPQHF; v_gene: TRBV2; abundance: NA; len: 14
CDR3aa: CSVVQGATYEQYF; v_gene: TRBV29-1; abundance: NA; len: 13
CDR3aa: CSVGVSGNGELFF; v_gene: TRBV29-1; abundance: NA; len: 13
CDR3aa: CASRVTSGRMDEQFF; v_gene: TRBV10-2; abundance: NA; len: 15